This entry concerns a single T cell receptor (beta chain). The target antigen is unknown. The junction does not match germline at one end; this may be a read error. Germline V gene sequence: CDR1 MNHEY, CDR2 SMNVEV (reference sequence). The CDR3 loop spans 17 amino acids. Amplification used 60 Vbeta primers and 13 Jbeta primers. Sequenced by immunoSEQ multiplex PCR; TCRdb stores in-frame clones only, minus some. The sample has approximately 130,000 clones, around 78% seen once. This entry belongs to a study of cytomegalovirus exposure and HLA in healthy donors. Overall study results and limits: Because they were indistinguishable, some V segments, including TRBV6-2 and TRBV6-3, were excluded.

Sequenced: PBMCs. The chain joins TRBV27 to TRBJ2-4; weak D call: TRBD1 (5 bases). The origin of this receptor is a middle-aged woman in good health and CMV-seronegative. The CDR3 loop is CASSPGQFLPDKNSQYF. Here the CDR3 DNA reads TGTGCCAGCAGTCCCGGACAATTTCTTCCTGACAAAAACAGTCAGTACTTC.